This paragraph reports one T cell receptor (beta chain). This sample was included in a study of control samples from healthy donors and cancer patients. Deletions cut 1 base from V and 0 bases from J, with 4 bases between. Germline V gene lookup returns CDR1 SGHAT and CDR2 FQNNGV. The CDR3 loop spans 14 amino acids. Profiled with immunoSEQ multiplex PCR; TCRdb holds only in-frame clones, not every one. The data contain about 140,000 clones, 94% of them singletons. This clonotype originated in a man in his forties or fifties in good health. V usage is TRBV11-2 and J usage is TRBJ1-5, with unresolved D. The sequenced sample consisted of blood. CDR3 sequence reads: CASSLGDSNQPQHF. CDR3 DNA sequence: TGTGCCAGCAGCTTAGGGGATAGCAATCAGCCCCAGCATTTT.